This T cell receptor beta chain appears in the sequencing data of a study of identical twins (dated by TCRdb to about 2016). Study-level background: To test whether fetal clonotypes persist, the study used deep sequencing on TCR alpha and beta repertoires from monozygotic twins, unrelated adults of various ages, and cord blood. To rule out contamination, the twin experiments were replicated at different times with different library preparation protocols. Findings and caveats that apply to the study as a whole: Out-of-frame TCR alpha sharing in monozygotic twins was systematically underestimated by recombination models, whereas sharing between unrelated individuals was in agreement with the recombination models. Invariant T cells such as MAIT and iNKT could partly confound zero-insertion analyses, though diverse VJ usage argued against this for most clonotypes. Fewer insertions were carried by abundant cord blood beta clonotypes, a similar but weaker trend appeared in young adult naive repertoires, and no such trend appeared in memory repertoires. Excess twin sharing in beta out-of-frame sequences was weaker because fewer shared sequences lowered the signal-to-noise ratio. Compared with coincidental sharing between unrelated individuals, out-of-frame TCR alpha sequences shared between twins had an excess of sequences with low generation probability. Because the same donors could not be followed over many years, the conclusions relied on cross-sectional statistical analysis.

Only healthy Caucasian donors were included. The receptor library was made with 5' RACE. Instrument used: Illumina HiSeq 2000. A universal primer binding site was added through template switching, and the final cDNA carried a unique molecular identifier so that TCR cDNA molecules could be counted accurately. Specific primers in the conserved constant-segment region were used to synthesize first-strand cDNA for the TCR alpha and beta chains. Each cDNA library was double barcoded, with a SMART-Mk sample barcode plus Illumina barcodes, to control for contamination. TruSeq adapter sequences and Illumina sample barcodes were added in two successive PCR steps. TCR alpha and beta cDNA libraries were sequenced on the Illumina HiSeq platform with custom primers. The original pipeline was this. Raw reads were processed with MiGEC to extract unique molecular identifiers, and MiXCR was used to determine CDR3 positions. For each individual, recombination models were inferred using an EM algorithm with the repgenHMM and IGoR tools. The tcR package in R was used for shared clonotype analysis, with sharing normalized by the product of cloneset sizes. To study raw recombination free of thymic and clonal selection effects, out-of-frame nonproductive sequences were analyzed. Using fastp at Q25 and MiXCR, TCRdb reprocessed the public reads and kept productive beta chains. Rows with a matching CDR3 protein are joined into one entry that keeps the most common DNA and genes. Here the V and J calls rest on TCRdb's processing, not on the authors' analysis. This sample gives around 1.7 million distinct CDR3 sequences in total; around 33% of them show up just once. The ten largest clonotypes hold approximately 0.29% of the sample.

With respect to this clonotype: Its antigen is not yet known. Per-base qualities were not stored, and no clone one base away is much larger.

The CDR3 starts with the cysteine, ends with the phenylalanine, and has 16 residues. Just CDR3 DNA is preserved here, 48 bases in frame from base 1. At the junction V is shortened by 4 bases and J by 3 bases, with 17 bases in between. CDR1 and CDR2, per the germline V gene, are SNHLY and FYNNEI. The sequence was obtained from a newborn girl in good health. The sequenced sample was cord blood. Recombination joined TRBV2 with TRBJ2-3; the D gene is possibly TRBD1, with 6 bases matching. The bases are TGTGCCAGCAGTGCTCAGGGGACGAGGTCGACAGATACGCAGTATTTT. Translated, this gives CASSAQGTRSTDTQYF. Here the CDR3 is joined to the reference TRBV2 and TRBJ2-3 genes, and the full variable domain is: EPEVTQTPSHQVTQMGQEVILRCVPISNHLYFYWYRQILGQKVEFLVSFYNNEISEKSEIFDDQFSVERPDGSNFTLKIRSTKLEDSAMYFCASSAQGTRSTDTQYFGPGTRLTVL.